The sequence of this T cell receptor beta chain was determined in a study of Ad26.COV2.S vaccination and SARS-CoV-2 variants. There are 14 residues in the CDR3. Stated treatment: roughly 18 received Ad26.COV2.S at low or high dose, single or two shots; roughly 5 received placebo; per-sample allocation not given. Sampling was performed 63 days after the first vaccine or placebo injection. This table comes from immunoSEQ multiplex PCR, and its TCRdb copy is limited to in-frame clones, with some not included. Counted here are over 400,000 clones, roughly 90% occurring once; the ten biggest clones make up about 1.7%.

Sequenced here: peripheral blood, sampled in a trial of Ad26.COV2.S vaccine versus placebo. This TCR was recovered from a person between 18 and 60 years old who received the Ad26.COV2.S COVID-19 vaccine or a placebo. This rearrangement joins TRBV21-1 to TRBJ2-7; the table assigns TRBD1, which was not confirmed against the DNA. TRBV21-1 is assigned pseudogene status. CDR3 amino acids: CASSTYRETHEQYF. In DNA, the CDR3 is TGTGCCAGCAGTACTTACAGGGAAACCCACGAGCAGTACTTC.